This TCR beta chain appears in the sequencing data of a study of blood T cells in healthy people across ages. Findings and caveats of the study: Compared with aged donors, long-lived donors showed fewer expanded clones, suggesting selection. The unsorted PBMCs prevented any conclusive comparison of naive versus antigen-experienced cells.

This CDR3 has 13 residues. V lost 1 base to trimming and J lost 8 bases, with 14 bases between them. Germline CDR1 reads DFQATT; CDR2 reads SNEGSKA (reference sequence). About this clonotype: As yet, its antigen is unknown.

A second PCR of 7 to 11 cycles used a sample-barcoded 5' primer and a J-beta primer mix. Each cDNA was tagged by a template-switch adaptor containing 12 random nucleotides. TCRdb re-called the 5' RACE reads through MiXCR, storing one row per CDR3 protein. The profile shows 1.5 million to 2 million distinct CDR3 sequences, around half of them singletons. The TCR comes from a woman in her forties in good health. The rearrangement uses TRBV20-1 and TRBJ1-2; no clear D gene. Sequencing was done on a sample of blood. As DNA, the CDR3 is TGCAGTGCTAGAGGACTGGGAAATGACGGCTACACCTTC. It encodes CSARGLGNDGYTF.